This T cell receptor beta chain was recovered during a study of cytomegalovirus exposure and HLA in healthy donors. Assay used: immunoSEQ multiplex PCR; TCRdb lists only in-frame clones, some missing. The data contain about 88,000 clones, 80% to 85% of them singletons. About this clone itself: Its antigen is not known.

Trimming pared 7 bases from V and 3 bases from J, leaving 16 bases between. Per the germline V gene, CDR1 is MGHRA and CDR2 is YSYEKL. The CDR3 runs to 15 residues. Study-wide results and limits: Cytomegalovirus-associated TCR beta chains were listed, numbering 150 to 200. Most TCR sequences proved rare, with some public TCRs found in many donors. In vitro work confirmed that a few CMV-associated chains recognize CMV antigens.

Input material: PBMCs. This clonotype was obtained from a woman aged 18-29 years in good health and CMV-seropositive. V and J are TRBV4-1 and TRBJ1-5; D remains unclear. The CDR3 coding sequence is TGCGCCAGCAACCCAAACCGGCGGTCCAATCAGCCCCAGCATTTT. As protein: CASNPNRRSNQPQHF.